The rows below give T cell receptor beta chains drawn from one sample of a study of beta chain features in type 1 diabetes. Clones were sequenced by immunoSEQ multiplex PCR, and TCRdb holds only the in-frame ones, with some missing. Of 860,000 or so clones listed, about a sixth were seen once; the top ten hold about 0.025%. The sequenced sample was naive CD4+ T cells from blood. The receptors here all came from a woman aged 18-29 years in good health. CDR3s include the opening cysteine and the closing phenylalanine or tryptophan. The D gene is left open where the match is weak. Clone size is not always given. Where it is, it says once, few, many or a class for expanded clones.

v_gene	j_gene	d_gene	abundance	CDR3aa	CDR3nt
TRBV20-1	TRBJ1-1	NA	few	CSARFVVAFF	TGCAGTGCTAGGTTTGTGGTAGCTTTCTTT
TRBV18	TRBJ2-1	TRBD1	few	CASSPYRDRVSSEQFF	TGTGCCAGCTCACCATACAGAGACAGGGTGTCATCTGAGCAGTTCTTC
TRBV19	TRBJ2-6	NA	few	CASSWDGANVLTF	TGTGCCAGTAGCTGGGATGGGGCCAACGTCCTGACTTTC
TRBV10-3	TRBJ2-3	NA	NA	CAISESSGRDTQYF	TGTGCCATCAGTGAGTCTAGCGGTAGAGATACGCAGTATTTT
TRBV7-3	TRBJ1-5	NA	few	CASGPDLRRHSNQPQHF	TGTGCCAGCGGACCTGACCTGCGGAGACATAGCAATCAGCCCCAGCATTTT
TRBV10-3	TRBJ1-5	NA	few	CAISGGPDNQPQHF	TGTGCCATCAGTGGGGGGCCGGACAATCAGCCCCAGCATTTT
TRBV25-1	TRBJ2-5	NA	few	CASSVGSSWGTQYF	TGTGCCAGCAGTGTCGGTTCTAGCTGGGGGACCCAGTACTTC
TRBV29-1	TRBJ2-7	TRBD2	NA	CSVAFSGRGSGYEQYF	TGCAGCGTTGCATTTAGCGGGAGGGGTTCTGGCTACGAGCAGTACTTC
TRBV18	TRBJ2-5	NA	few	CASSPFDMETQYF	TGTGCCAGCTCACCTTTCGACATGGAGACCCAGTACTTC
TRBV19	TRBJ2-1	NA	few	CASSIGHAPTGEQFF	TGTGCCAGTAGTATAGGCCACGCCCCGACGGGTGAGCAGTTCTTC
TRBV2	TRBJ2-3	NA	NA	CASSEPPRKWGTQYF	TGTGCCAGCAGTGAACCTCCCCGTAAGTGGGGTACGCAGTATTTT
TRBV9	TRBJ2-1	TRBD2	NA	CASSVELAGGPFLSYNEQFF	TGTGCCAGCAGCGTAGAGCTGGCGGGAGGGCCTTTTTTGTCCTACAATGAGCAGTTCTTC
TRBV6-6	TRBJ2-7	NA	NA	CASSPFPGYEQYF	TGTGCCAGCAGTCCATTCCCTGGCTACGAGCAGTACTTC
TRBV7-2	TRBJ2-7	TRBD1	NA	CASSRSGTGVSYEQYF	TGTGCCAGCAGCCGCTCAGGGACAGGGGTATCCTACGAGCAGTACTTC
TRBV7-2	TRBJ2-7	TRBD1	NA	CASSLRKGSGTVSYEQYF	TGTGCCAGCAGCTTGAGAAAAGGCTCCGGGACAGTTTCCTACGAGCAGTACTTC
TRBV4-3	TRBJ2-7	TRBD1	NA	CASSQAPGQGVYEQYF	TGCGCCAGCAGCCAAGCACCGGGACAGGGGGTCTACGAGCAGTACTTC
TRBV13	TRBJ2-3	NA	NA	CASSLRAGRADTQYF	TGTGCCAGCAGCTTAAGGGCGGGAAGGGCAGATACGCAGTATTTT
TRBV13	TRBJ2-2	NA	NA	CASNKDQPNTGELFF	TGTGCCAGCAACAAGGATCAGCCGAACACCGGGGAGCTGTTTTTT
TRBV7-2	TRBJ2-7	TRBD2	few	CASSFTSGAYEQYF	TGTGCCAGCAGCTTTACTAGCGGGGCCTACGAGCAGTACTTC
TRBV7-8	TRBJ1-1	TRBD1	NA	CASSDRTGNTEAFF	TGTGCCAGCAGCGATCGGACAGGGAACACTGAAGCTTTCTTT
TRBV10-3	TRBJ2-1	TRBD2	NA	CAISREDAYNEQFF	TGTGCCATCAGCCGGGAGGACGCCTACAATGAGCAGTTCTTC
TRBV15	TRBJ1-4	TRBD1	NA	CATSRIRTGYEKLFF	TGTGCCACCAGCAGAATTAGGACAGGGTACGAAAAACTGTTTTTT
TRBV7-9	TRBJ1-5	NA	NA	CASSLGGGNQPQHF	TGTGCCAGCAGCTTAGGAGGGGGCAATCAGCCCCAGCATTTT
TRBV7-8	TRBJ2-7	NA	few	CASSLAVGVLYEQYF	TGTGCCAGCAGCTTAGCCGTTGGGGTCTTATACGAGCAGTACTTC
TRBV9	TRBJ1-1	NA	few	CASSVDPGPNTEAFF	TGTGCCAGCAGCGTAGATCCAGGGCCGAACACTGAAGCTTTCTTT
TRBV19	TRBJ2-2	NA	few	CATCGGDRGSGELFF	TGTGCCACCTGCGGAGGGGACCGAGGATCCGGGGAGCTGTTTTTT
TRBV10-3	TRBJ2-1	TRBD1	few	CAVNRGRSYNEQFF	TGTGCCGTCAACAGGGGCCGCTCCTACAATGAGCAGTTCTTC
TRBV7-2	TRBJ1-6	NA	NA	CASSQVGGRVLHF	TGTGCCAGCAGCCAAGTGGGGGGGCGCGTCCTCCACTTT
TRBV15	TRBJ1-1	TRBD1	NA	CATSRDRDRGGTEAFF	TGTGCCACCAGCAGAGACAGGGACAGGGGCGGCACTGAAGCTTTCTTT
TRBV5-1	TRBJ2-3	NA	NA	CASSLRGADTQYF	TGCGCCAGCAGCTTGAGGGGGGCAGATACGCAGTATTTT
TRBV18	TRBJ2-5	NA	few	CASRSGSALLETQYF	TGTGCCAGCCGGTCGGGATCAGCATTGCTAGAGACCCAGTACTTC
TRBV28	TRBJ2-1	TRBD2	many	CASRTSGNEQFF	TGTGCCAGCCGGACTAGCGGAAATGAGCAGTTCTTC
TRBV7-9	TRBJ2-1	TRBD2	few	CASSSYTSAGCFF	TGTGCCAGCAGCTCATACACTAGCGCGGGATGCTTCTTC
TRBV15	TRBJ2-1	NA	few	CATSIYRFIYNEQFF	TGTGCCACCAGCATATACAGGTTCATCTACAATGAGCAGTTCTTC
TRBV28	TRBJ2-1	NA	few	CASSPPGASIQFF	TGTGCCAGCAGTCCCCCGGGAGCCTCTATACAGTTCTTC
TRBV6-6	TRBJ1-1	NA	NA	CASSYSSMNTEAFF	TGTGCCAGCAGTTACAGTTCCATGAACACTGAAGCTTTCTTT
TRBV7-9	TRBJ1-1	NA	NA	CASSGGVNTEAFF	TGTGCCAGCAGCGGAGGGGTGAACACTGAAGCTTTCTTT
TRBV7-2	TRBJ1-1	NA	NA	CASSLAQPAGAFF	TGTGCCAGCAGCTTAGCGCAACCCGCTGGGGCTTTCTTT
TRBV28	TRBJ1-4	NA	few	CASSRGGSIGFNEKLFF	TGTGCCAGCAGTAGAGGGGGTAGCATAGGTTTTAATGAAAAACTGTTTTTT
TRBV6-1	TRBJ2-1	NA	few	CAISGTTGRAAYNEQFF	TGTGCCATCAGTGGGACCACCGGGCGGGCGGCTTACAATGAGCAGTTCTTC
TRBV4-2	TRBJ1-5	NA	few	CASSAELNQPQHF	TGTGCCAGCAGCGCTGAGCTAAATCAGCCCCAGCATTTT
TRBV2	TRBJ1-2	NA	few	CASSVDSSIYGYTF	TGTGCCAGCAGTGTTGACAGCTCAATCTATGGCTACACCTTC
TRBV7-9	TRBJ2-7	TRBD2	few	CASSQGTSGTYEQYF	TGTGCCAGCAGCCAAGGGACTAGCGGGACCTACGAGCAGTACTTC
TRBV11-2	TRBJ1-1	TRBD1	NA	CASSRRTGEGRDTEAFF	TGTGCCAGCAGCCGCAGGACAGGGGAAGGAAGGGACACTGAAGCTTTCTTT
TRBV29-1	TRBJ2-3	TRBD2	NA	CSVATSGAGDTQYF	TGCAGCGTCGCTACTAGCGGAGCTGGCGATACGCAGTATTTT
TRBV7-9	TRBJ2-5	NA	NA	CASSKPTGKQETQYF	TGTGCCAGCAGCAAACCTACAGGCAAACAAGAGACCCAGTACTTC
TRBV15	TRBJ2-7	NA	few	CATASEHGTREQYF	TGTGCCACAGCCTCGGAACACGGGACAAGGGAGCAGTACTTC
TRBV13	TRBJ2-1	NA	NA	CASLRSTQGEQFF	TGTGCCAGCCTCCGGTCGACACAGGGTGAGCAGTTCTTC
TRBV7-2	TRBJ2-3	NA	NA	CASSSSGYTDTQYF	TGTGCCAGCAGCTCGAGCGGATACACAGATACGCAGTATTTT
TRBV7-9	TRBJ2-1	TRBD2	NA	CASSLFGTRGSNEQFF	TGTGCCAGCAGCTTATTCGGGACTAGGGGGTCCAATGAGCAGTTCTTC
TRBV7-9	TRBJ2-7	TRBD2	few	CASSLGLLAGGPYEQYF	TGTGCCAGCAGCTTAGGCCTCCTAGCGGGAGGGCCCTACGAGCAGTACTTC
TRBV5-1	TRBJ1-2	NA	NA	CASSLAQGYYGYTF	TGCGCCAGCAGCTTGGCCCAGGGGTACTATGGCTACACCTTC
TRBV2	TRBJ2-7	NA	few	CASSQDRSYEQYF	TGTGCCAGCAGCCAAGACCGCTCCTACGAGCAGTACTTC
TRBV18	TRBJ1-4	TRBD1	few	CASRDRTNEKLFF	TGTGCCAGCCGGGACAGAACTAATGAAAAACTGTTTTTT
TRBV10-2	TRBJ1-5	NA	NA	CASSEYRNQPQHF	TGCGCCAGCAGTGAGTACAGGAACCAGCCCCAGCATTTT
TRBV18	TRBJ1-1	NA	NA	CASSRTVNTEAFF	TGTGCCAGCTCACGGACAGTGAACACTGAAGCTTTCTTT
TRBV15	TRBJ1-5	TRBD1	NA	CATSRDRGNEPQHF	TGTGCCACCAGCAGGGACAGGGGAAATGAGCCCCAGCATTTT
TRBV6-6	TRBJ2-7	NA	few	CASSYSRGYEQYF	TGTGCCAGCAGTTACTCGCGGGGCTACGAGCAGTACTTC
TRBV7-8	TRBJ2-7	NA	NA	CASSQGRDAEQYF	TGTGCCAGCAGCCAAGGACGGGACGCCGAGCAGTACTTC
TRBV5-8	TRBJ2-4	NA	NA	CASSLERTVAKNIQYF	TGTGCCAGCAGCTTGGAGCGGACCGTAGCCAAAAACATTCAGTACTTC